This T cell receptor beta chain was recorded in a study of blood T cell repertoires in COVID-19. Study information: Sites in the United States, Italy and Spain provided acute and convalescent COVID-19 samples.

Original processing methods: The authors estimated nucleated cell counts from reference gene primer amplification. Assay used: immunoSEQ multiplex PCR; TCRdb lists only in-frame clones, some missing. From that table come the V and J calls and clone size; the DNA was used to work out D and trimming. This sample yields roughly 80,000 clones, of which 82% are seen a single time; roughly 22% belongs to the top ten. The material sequenced was peripheral blood. This clonotype was sampled from a human donor in a cohort sampled during active COVID-19.

In DNA, the CDR3 is TGTGCCAGCAGCTTAGGCCTTTGGGGGAGGGCTTTCTTT. Residues: CASSLGLWGRAFF. The chain combines TRBV13 with TRBJ1-1; possibly TRBD1 for D (5 bases). The germline V and J ends were trimmed by 0 bases and 11 bases, with 13 bases remaining between them. The CDR3 consists of 13 residues. Germline assignment: CDR1 PRHDT and CDR2 FYEKMQ (reference sequence). Full variable domain (missing parts from reference TRBV13 and TRBJ1-1): AAGVIQSPRHLIKEKRETATLKCYPIPRHDTVYWYQQGPGQDPQFLISFYEKMQSDKGSIPDRFSAQQFSDYHSELNMSSLELGDSALYFCASSLGLWGRAFFGQGTRLTVV.